Sequencing of this T cell receptor (beta chain) was carried out in a study of cytomegalovirus exposure and HLA in healthy donors. Study results and caveats: In the 120 validation repertoires, a later analysis found that first-cohort TCR clusters tended to co-occur.

Germline CDR1 and CDR2: SGDLS and YYNGEE. The CDR3 has 13 residues. J was trimmed by 4 bases and V by 4 bases; bases with no gene match: 4. The protocol was immunoSEQ multiplex PCR, while the TCRdb copy is restricted to in-frame clones and leaves out a portion. The sample has approximately 150,000 clones, roughly 84% seen once; the top ten hold 9.5% to 13%. Turning to this clone: What it binds is not known.

The chain recombines TRBV9 with TRBJ1-1; TRBD1 matches at 7 bases. Sequenced sample: PBMCs. The origin of this receptor is a man aged 25 to 40 in good health and CMV-seropositive. CDR3: CASSRGQATEAFF. CDR3 bases: TGTGCCAGCAGCCGAGGACAGGCCACTGAAGCTTTCTTT.